Shown below are 27 T cell receptor beta chains from a single sample sequenced in a study of preoperative IRX-2 immunotherapy in early breast cancer. The treatment: preoperative locoregional IRX-2 cytokine immunotherapy. Assay used: immunoSEQ multiplex PCR; TCRdb lists only in-frame clones, some missing. The repertoire holds more than 20,000 clones, with 85% to 90% as singletons. The sequencing used tumor tissue, collected after IRX-2 immunotherapy. The receptor set was obtained from a human donor with breast cancer.

The chain couples TRBV18 to TRBJ2-6; 7 bases are shared with TRBD2. The germline CDR1 and CDR2 sequences are KGHSH and LQKENI. J gave up 4 bases and V 6 bases, and 6 bases lay outside the gene matches. The CDR3 contains 15 residues. Here the CDR3 reads CASSLGGGGANVLTF. The CDR3 nucleotides read TGTGCCAGCTCCCTTGGCGGGGGAGGGGCCAACGTCCTGACTTTC.

The chain employs TRBV9 and TRBJ1-2, with 7 positions matching TRBD1. J gave up 4 bases and V 2 bases, and 5 bases lay outside the gene matches. Germline CDR1 is SGDLS and CDR2 is YYNGEE. The CDR3 loop spans 14 amino acids. This CDR3 reads CASSVTGTAYGYTF. CDR3 nucleotide sequence: TGTGCCAGCAGCGTGACCGGGACAGCCTATGGCTACACCTTC.

The rearrangement joins TRBV7-8 to TRBJ1-3, with 7 bases fitting TRBD1. The CDR3 covers 17 residues. Germline CDR1 is SGHVS and CDR2 is FQNEAQ. J gave up 0 bases and V 5 bases, and 10 bases lay outside the gene matches. The CDR3 here is CASSPQGRKNSGNTIYF. The CDR3 DNA reads TGTGCCAGCAGCCCACAGGGGCGCAAAAACTCTGGAAACACCATATATTTT.

The gene calls are TRBV18 and TRBJ1-2; 7 bases agree with TRBD1. This CDR3 contains 13 residues. The germline V gene has CDR1 KGHSH and CDR2 LQKENI. With 8 bases clipped from V and 6 bases from J, the junction kept 9 bases outside the gene matches. CDR3 nucleotides: TGTGCCAGCACGACCACAGGGGTGGATGGCTACACCTTC. Residues: CASTTTGVDGYTF.

The chain is built from TRBV5-5 and TRBJ1-4; D possibly corresponds to TRBD1 (5 bases). The CDR3 consists of 15 residues. Trimming removed 0 bases at V and 6 bases at J, with 12 bases between. Germline V gene data show CDR1 as SGHKS and CDR2 as YYEKEE (reference sequence). The CDR3 DNA sequence: TGTGCCAGCAGCTTGGCTTGGGGGGTAGATGAAAAACTGTTTTTT. Translating it yields CASSLAWGVDEKLFF. The full variable domain, in which reference TRBV5-5 and TRBJ1-4 provide the parts outside the CDR3, is DAGVTQSPTHLIKTRGQQVTLRCSPISGHKSVSWYQQVLGQGPQFIFQYYEKEERGRGNFPDRFSARQFPNYSSELNVNALLLGDSALYLCASSLAWGVDEKLFFGSGTQLSVL.

This sequence joins TRBV6-6 and TRBJ1-4; D unresolved. Germline CDR1 is MNHNY and CDR2 is SVGAGI (reference sequence). Trimming stripped 8 bases from V and 10 bases from J, with 14 bases between. The CDR3 length is 12 residues. CDR3 region: CASRGPGGKLFF. The CDR3 region has the DNA TGTGCCAGCCGAGGGCCGGGAGGAAAACTGTTTTTT.

V is TRBV10-1 and J is TRBJ2-2; a possible D gene is TRBD2 (6 bases). This CDR3 has 16 amino acids. The ends were cut back, 6 bases at V and 0 bases at J, with 14 bases in the middle. Germline V CDR1 and CDR2: WNHNN, SYGVQD (reference sequence). The CDR3, as DNA: TGCGCCAGCAGCAAACAACTAGCAGCGAACACCGGGGAGCTGTTTTTT. It codes for CASSKQLAANTGELFF.

The chain couples TRBV15 to TRBJ2-3; D is ambiguous. V was shortened by 0 bases and J by 1 base, with 8 bases between the two germline ends. The CDR3 contains 15 residues. CDR1 LNHNV and CDR2 YYDKDF come from the germline V gene (reference sequence). CDR3 region: CATSREAPGTDTQYF. CDR3 bases: TGTGCCACCAGCAGAGAGGCCCCTGGCACAGATACGCAGTATTTT.

This chain uses TRBV19 with TRBJ1-4; TRBD1 agrees at 12 bases. From germline, CDR1 is LNHDA and CDR2 SQIVND (reference sequence). With V trimmed by 10 bases and J by 8 bases, 14 bases remained unmatched. The CDR3 runs to 16 residues. DNA of the CDR3: TGTGCCACCCGCCGGGACAGGGGGCGTAGAATGGAAAAACTGTTTTTT. This codes for CATRRDRGRRMEKLFF.

The chain employs TRBV6-5 and TRBJ1-6; 7 nucleotides agree with TRBD1. Germline lookup yields CDR1 MNHEY and CDR2 SVGAGI. J lost 8 bases, V lost 7 bases, and 5 bases had no gene match. The CDR3 is made up of 13 amino acids. In nucleotides, the CDR3 is TGTGCCAGCACGAGAGGGGGCGATTCACCCCTCCACTTT. Translation: CASTRGGDSPLHF.

The rearrangement uses TRBV5-5 and TRBJ2-7; D is undetermined. CDR1 is SGHKS, CDR2 YYEKEE, per germline (reference sequence). The V gene lost 0 bases and the J gene lost 7 bases, with 11 bases spanning the gap. The CDR3 has 13 residues. The CDR3 here is CASSLDRKREQYV. CDR3 nucleotide sequence: TGTGCCAGCAGCTTGGACAGAAAGAGGGAGCAGTACGTC.

The chain links TRBV11-3 to TRBJ2-7, with 10 nucleotides matching TRBD1. Germline V gives CDR1 SGHNT, CDR2 YENEEA. This CDR3 comprises 15 residues. The J segment lost 5 bases and the V segment lost 0 bases, leaving 4 bases of the junction unmatched. The CDR3 loop reads CASSLEGTGVHEQYF. CDR3 bases: TGTGCCAGCAGCTTAGAAGGGACAGGGGTTCACGAGCAGTACTTC. Variable domain in full (rest from reference TRBV11-3 and TRBJ2-7): EAGVVQSPRYKIIEKKQPVAFWCNPISGHNTLYWYLQNLGQGPELLIRYENEEAVDDSQLPKDRFSAERLKGVDSTLKIQPAELGDSAVYLCASSLEGTGVHEQYFGPGTRLTVT.

DNA of the CDR3: TGCGCCAGCAGCTTGGGAAGGGCAGCTAGTACTGAAGCTTTCTTT. Its protein product is CASSLGRAASTEAFF. The chain is built from TRBV5-1 and TRBJ1-1; D gene ambiguous. Trimming shortened V by 0 bases and J by 5 bases, and 14 bases separated the two germline ends. This CDR3 has 15 amino acids. CDR1 and CDR2 from the germline V gene are SGHRS and YFSETQ.

This clone was detected only once. The V call is TRBV30, the J call TRBJ1-1, with TRBD1 identical over 9 bases. After removal of 2 bases from V and 8 bases from J, the junction contained 6 bases not matched to a gene. The length of the CDR3 is 13 residues. The germline V gene has CDR1 GTSNPN and CDR2 SVGIG (reference sequence). Here the CDR3 reads CAWSTRTGAEAFF. In nucleotides, the CDR3 is TGTGCCTGGAGTACCCGGACAGGGGCAGAAGCTTTCTTT.

V and J are TRBV28 and TRBJ1-6, with D uncertain. Germline V gives CDR1 MDHEN, CDR2 SYDVKM. Trimming shortened V by 10 bases and J by 5 bases, and 18 bases separated the two germline ends. The CDR3 has 15 residues. The CDR3 spells CANQAQLGNNSPLHF. CDR3 DNA: TGTGCCAATCAGGCCCAGCTAGGAAATAATTCACCCCTCCACTTT.

This chain uses TRBV4-1 with TRBJ1-5, with 7 bases aligning to TRBD1. V lost 1 base to trimming and J lost 4 bases; unmatched junction nucleotides: 4. This CDR3 region has 15 residues. The V gene's germline CDR1 is MGHRA and CDR2 YSYEKL. The CDR3 region has the DNA TGCGCCAGCAGCCAAGTTGTGACAGGGAATCAGCCCCAGCATTTT. Protein product: CASSQVVTGNQPQHF.

The chain couples TRBV7-9 to TRBJ2-5; 9 nucleotides agree with TRBD2. Looked up from germline, CDR1 is SEHNR and CDR2 is FQNEAQ (reference sequence). Trimming removed 5 bases from V and 4 bases from J; junction bases left unmatched: 8. The CDR3 totals 15 residues. In DNA form, the CDR3 reads TGTGCCAGCAGCCGGACTAGCGCCGGGAGAGAGACCCAGTACTTC. Protein: CASSRTSAGRETQYF.

The genes are TRBV6-5 and TRBJ1-5; no clear D gene. V was trimmed by 5 bases and J by 7 bases, leaving 18 bases between them. The CDR3 extends over 15 amino acids. The germline V gene encodes CDR1 MNHEY and CDR2 SVGAGI. This chain's CDR3 is CASSPSGGVRQPQHF. Here the CDR3 DNA reads TGTGCCAGCAGTCCCTCAGGCGGGGTGCGACAGCCCCAGCATTTT.

The chain recombines TRBV4-1 with TRBJ2-3, with a weak D call TRBD1 (6 bases). Trimming pared 0 bases from V and 6 bases from J, leaving 10 bases between. Germline CDR1 is MGHRA and CDR2 is YSYEKL. The CDR3 spans 14 residues. CDR3 coding DNA: TGCGCCAGCAGCCAAGACGGGACATCGGATACGCAGTATTTT. This gives the protein CASSQDGTSDTQYF.

The chain employs TRBV11-3 and TRBJ1-1, with D maybe TRBD1 (5 bases). Deletions cut 11 bases from V and 6 bases from J, with 16 bases between. This CDR3 region has 12 residues. The germline V gene encodes CDR1 SGHNT and CDR2 YENEEA. CDR3 residues: CAAKRGDAEAFF. The DNA for the CDR3 is TGTGCCGCGAAAAGGGGAGACGCTGAAGCTTTCTTT.

The genes are TRBV5-1 and TRBJ2-2; D call uncertain. Germline CDR1 is SGHRS and CDR2 is YFSETQ. This CDR3 region has 15 residues. Trimming removed 1 base at V and 0 bases at J, with 7 bases between. CDR3 DNA: TGCGCCAGCAGCTTGTGGCAGGCGAACACCGGGGAGCTGTTTTTT. Translated, it gives CASSLWQANTGELFF.

The genes are TRBV5-1 and TRBJ1-2; maybe TRBD1 (5 bases). The CDR3 is 14 residues long. V was clipped by 4 bases and J by 3 bases, with 13 bases between them. The V gene's germline CDR1 is SGHRS and CDR2 YFSETQ. In DNA, the CDR3 is TGCGCCAGCAGCGAACACGGGGCCGACTATGGCTACACCTTC. Translation gives CASSEHGADYGYTF.

This clone has more than one count but fewer than ten. The genes are TRBV2 and TRBJ2-7; TRBD2 aligns across 9 bases. This CDR3 has 14 residues. Per germline, CDR1 SNHLY and CDR2 FYNNEI. The J segment lost 7 bases and the V segment lost 5 bases, leaving 9 bases of the junction unmatched. In DNA, the CDR3 is TGTGCCAGCAGTATCTTAGCGGGGGACGGTGAGCAGTACGTC. Amino acids: CASSILAGDGEQYV.

The chain links TRBV5-6 to TRBJ1-5; TRBD1 is a possible D gene (6 bases). Germline loops: CDR1 SGHDT, CDR2 YYEEEE. Trimming took 2 bases from V and 6 from J, leaving 12 bases between them. There are 14 residues in the CDR3. CDR3 sequence reads: CASSFRQAGQPQHF. The CDR3 nucleotides read TGTGCCAGCAGCTTCAGACAGGCTGGTCAGCCCCAGCATTTT.

This chain connects TRBV5-6 to TRBJ2-3; 7 positions agree with TRBD1. Germline V gene sequence: CDR1 SGHDT, CDR2 YYEEEE. CDR3 length: 13 amino acids. Trimming took 5 bases from V and 3 from J; bases not matched to a gene: 3. The CDR3 region is CASRGQSTDTQYF. CDR3 bases: TGTGCCAGCAGGGGACAGAGTACAGATACGCAGTATTTT.

The chain is built from TRBV2 and TRBJ2-5; no clear D gene. The closer fit of TRBJ2-7 to the DNA end suggests the J call may be wrong. CDR1 is SNHLY and CDR2 is FYNNEI in the germline V gene. CDR3 length: 16 amino acids. CDR3 protein: CASSELKGLISYEQYF. The CDR3 DNA reads as TGTGCCAGCAGTGAACTGAAAGGCCTGATCTCCTACGAGCAGTACTTC.

V and J are TRBV9 and TRBJ2-1; 8 bases map to TRBD1. From germline, CDR1 is SGDLS and CDR2 YYNGEE. This CDR3 has 16 residues. Germline trimming cut 0 bases from V and 7 bases from J; bases unmatched to any gene: 9. CDR3 amino acids: CASSVAEGTGWNEQFF. CDR3 DNA: TGTGCCAGCAGCGTAGCTGAGGGGACAGGCTGGAATGAGCAGTTCTTC.